This TCR beta chain was identified during a study of blood T cells in healthy people across ages. Germline values: CDR1 LGHNA, CDR2 YNFKEQ. The CDR3 has 14 amino acids. After removal of 8 bases from V and 2 bases from J, the junction contained 9 bases not matched to a gene. A note on this clonotype: Its antigen is not known.

A second about 6 to 12 cycle PCR used barcoded and J-beta primers. One entry per CDR3 protein results from TCRdb running MiXCR on the 5' RACE reads. The sample consists of 700,000 to 900,000 distinct CDR3 sequences, less than 70% of them appearing once. Broader study findings: Unknown CMV status may confound age-related changes in expanded clones. In long-lived donors, naive CD4+ cell counts and diversity exceeded those of aged donors.

Sample: blood. This chain links TRBV4-2 with TRBJ2-7, with TRBD2 identical over 7 bases. This sequence was found in a man of 80 years or more in good health. The CDR3 DNA is TGTGCCAGCTCCTTAAGCGGGATCACCTACGAGCAGTACTTC. Protein product: CASSLSGITYEQYF.